The 22 T cell receptor beta chains given below trace back to one sample, sequenced in a study of tumor and adjacent non-tumor tissue in lung cancer (dated by TCRdb to the late 2010s). Bulk unsorted tissue served as the source for RNA extraction, and RNA quality was assessed using a NanoDrop ND-1000 and an Agilent 2100. The receptor library was made with multiplex PCR. Sequencing used an Illumina HiSeq 2500. Following protocols modified from ARM-PCR, the researchers constructed TCRbeta libraries through three rounds of nested PCR with primers (Table S4). In-frame beta chains were kept once TCRdb had trimmed the public reads at Q25 with fastp and called clones with MiXCR. Each CDR3 protein gets just one entry, which takes the most common genes and DNA from the rows behind it. The sample yields over 130,000 distinct CDR3 sequences; around 61% were counted once. About 18% of the sample lies in the top ten.

The specimen was lung tumor tissue. These receptors came from a man aged 60-69 years with small cell lung cancer.

The chain has TRBV10-3 and TRBJ2-7; 10 bases are shared with TRBD2. The CDR3 runs to 13 residues. After removal of 7 bases from V and 9 bases from J, the junction contained 9 bases not matched to a gene. Germline CDR1 ENHRY, CDR2 SYGVKD. The CDR3 spells CAIKLAGTRRQYV. CDR3 coding DNA: TGTGCCATCAAACTAGCGGGAACTCGCCGGCAGTACGTC.

This sequence joins TRBV29-1 and TRBJ1-1; the match to TRBD1 covers 9 bases. CDR1 and CDR2 (germline): SQVTM, ANQGSEA. The CDR3 is made up of 12 amino acids. Trimming at V came to 4 bases and at J to 10 bases, leaving 7 bases not matched to a gene. This CDR3 is CSVGGDREIAFF. DNA of the CDR3: TGCAGCGTTGGTGGGGACAGGGAAATAGCTTTCTTT.

The rearrangement joins TRBV29-1 to TRBJ2-5, with a possible D match to TRBD1 (5 bases). The germline gives CDR1 SQVTM, CDR2 ANQGSEA. V gave up 3 bases and J gave up 1 base, with 9 bases separating them. The CDR3 length is 13 residues. CDR3 region: CSVDGAAQETQYF. In nucleotides, the CDR3 is TGCAGCGTTGATGGGGCGGCCCAAGAGACCCAGTACTTC.

V and J are TRBV6-2 or TRBV6-3 and TRBJ2-3; the D gene is possibly TRBD2 (6 bases). The CDR3 runs 17 residues. The V gene's germline CDR1 is MNHEY and CDR2 SVGEGT. V was clipped by 6 bases and J by 3 bases, with 22 bases between them. This chain's CDR3 is CASRPDLRLVGTDTQYF. The CDR3 DNA reads TGTGCCAGCAGACCAGACCTTCGACTAGTGGGAACAGATACGCAGTATTTT.

J is TRBJ2-1 and V is TRBV20-1; D remains unclear. The CDR3 totals 14 residues. V was shortened by 2 bases and J by 3 bases, with 11 bases between the two germline ends. Germline V lookup: CDR1 DFQATT, CDR2 SNEGSKA (reference sequence). CDR3 in DNA: TGCAGTGCTAGATCCGTGAGTAGCTACAATGAGCAGTTCTTC. This codes for CSARSVSSYNEQFF.

This clonotype was detected ten times or more. The chain links TRBV29-1 to TRBJ2-7; TRBD2 agrees at 13 bases. V lost 4 bases to trimming and J lost 9 bases; unmatched junction nucleotides: 12. Germline V CDR1 and CDR2: SQVTM, ANQGSEA. This CDR3 is built from 15 residues. The CDR3 reads CSVVPGLAGEVGQYF. The CDR3 coding sequence is TGCAGCGTTGTTCCCGGACTAGCGGGAGAGGTAGGGCAGTACTTC.

In its sample, this clonotype was seen many times. V and J are TRBV12-3 or TRBV12-4 and TRBJ2-5; 13 nucleotides agree with TRBD2. The CDR3 is 16 residues long. Trimming at V came to 1 base and at J to 4 bases, leaving 3 bases not matched to a gene. The CDR3 nucleotides read TGTGCCAGCAGTTTAGGAAGACTAGCGGGGGGAGAGACCCAGTACTTC. Protein: CASSLGRLAGGETQYF.

The chain joins TRBV11-3 to TRBJ2-1, with D perhaps TRBD2 (7 bases). This CDR3 is built from 16 residues. Trimming took off 8 bases at V and 5 bases at J, with 22 bases between the two ends. In germline, CDR1 is SGHNT, CDR2 YENEEA. The CDR3 here is CASDHGWGEGDNEQFF. The CDR3 DNA is TGTGCCAGCGACCACGGTTGGGGGGAGGGGGACAATGAGCAGTTCTTC.

This clonotype was picked up one time. The junction does not match germline at one end; this may be a read error. The genes are TRBV11-2 and TRBJ2-5, with TRBD2 matching 14 bases. Germline V gives CDR1 SGHAT, CDR2 FQNNGV. This CDR3 has 18 residues. CDR3 sequence: CTSSLGEGLAGGLATQYF. The CDR3 DNA is TGTACCAGCAGCTTAGGCGAAGGACTAGCGGGAGGTTTAGCGACCCAGTACTTC. Supplemented by reference TRBV11-2 and TRBJ2-5, the full variable domain reads EAGVAQSPRYKIIEKRQSVAFWCNPISGHATLYWYQQILGQGPKLLIQFQNNGVVDDSQLPKDRFSAERLKGVDSTLKIQPAKLEDSAVYLCTSSLGEGLAGGLATQYFGPGTRLLVL.

This clonotype occurred a few times. This chain joins TRBV10-3 and TRBJ1-4; 7 bases are a match to TRBD1. V trimming: 6 bases; J trimming: 8 bases; junction bases outside the gene matches: 12. The CDR3 extends over 15 amino acids. Looked up from germline, CDR1 is ENHRY and CDR2 is SYGVKD. As DNA, the CDR3 is TGTGCCATCAGCCACGGACAGGTGGGGGGGGAAAAACTGTTTTTT. This encodes CAISHGQVGGEKLFF.

This clonotype was counted only a few times. The J gene is TRBJ2-1, the V gene TRBV6-1; D perhaps matches TRBD1 (6 bases). Germline-derived CDR1 and CDR2 are MNHNS and SASEGT. Trimming cost V 1 base and J 11 bases, with 9 bases left between them. This CDR3 is built from 12 residues. This chain's CDR3 is CASSEDRVQQFF. DNA for the CDR3: TGTGCCAGCAGTGAAGACAGGGTCCAGCAGTTCTTC.

This sequence joins TRBV6-6 and TRBJ2-2, with TRBD2 identical over 7 bases. Germline CDR1 reads MNHNY; CDR2 reads SVGAGI (reference sequence). J was trimmed by 7 bases and V by 7 bases; bases with no gene match: 15. This CDR3 is 16 amino acids long. This CDR3 is CASNSLAGTNYGELFF. The CDR3 DNA reads TGTGCCAGCAATTCCCTGGCTGGGACTAATTACGGGGAGCTGTTTTTT.

As concerns this clonotype: The CDR3 end shows no conserved phenylalanine or tryptophan, and so a read error is likely. The limits of the CDR3 on the DNA are not certain, so only TCRdb's listed CDR3 is given. The chain links TRBV11-2 to TRBJ2-2; TRBD1, as called in the table, went unchecked against the DNA. CDR1 and CDR2 from the germline V gene are SGHAT and FQNNGV. A total of 15 residues make up the CDR3, ends included. CDR3 amino acids: CASSLWTGNTGEPFL.

In its sample, this clonotype was seen many times. This rearrangement joins TRBV2 to TRBJ1-2; no clear D gene. V gave up 6 bases and J gave up 3 bases, with 11 bases separating them. The CDR3 extends over 13 amino acids. The germline V gene encodes CDR1 SNHLY and CDR2 FYNNEI. DNA of the CDR3: TGTGCCAGCAGGGTGCAGGTCGACTATGGCTACACCTTC. Translating it yields CASRVQVDYGYTF.

Concerning this clonotype: Because it lacks the conserved phenylalanine or tryptophan at the end, this CDR3 is likely a read error. CDR3 in amino acids: CASSYSTAATDTQYL. The CDR3, as DNA: TGTGCCAGCAGTTACTCGACGGCAGCCACAGATACGCAGTATTTA. The rearrangement uses TRBV6-2 or TRBV6-3 and TRBJ2-3; D is undetermined. This CDR3 has 15 residues. CDR1 is MNHEY and CDR2 is SVGEGT in the germline V gene. The V end was cut by 0 bases, the J end by 2 bases, with 9 bases between.

This clonotype was found once. A read error may be the cause here, since a much bigger clone is one base away. The gene calls are TRBV4-2 and TRBJ1-1, with D possibly being TRBD1 (6 bases). The CDR3 consists of 16 residues. Trimming cost V 6 bases and J 4 bases, with 21 bases left between them. CDR1 is LGHNA and CDR2 is YNFKEQ in the germline V gene. The CDR3 protein is CASRPLRSGDGTEAFF. As DNA, the CDR3 is TGTGCCAGCAGACCTTTGCGGTCAGGGGATGGCACTGAAGCTTTCTTT.

The rearrangement links TRBV4-2 to TRBJ2-3, with D tentatively TRBD1 or TRBD2 (5 bases each). The CDR3 extends over 15 amino acids. Trimming removed 2 bases from V and 5 bases from J, with 14 bases in between. Germline assignment: CDR1 LGHNA and CDR2 YNFKEQ. CDR3 residues: CASSQKWGSQDTQYF. CDR3 in DNA: TGTGCCAGCAGCCAAAAGTGGGGGAGCCAAGATACGCAGTATTTT.

V usage is TRBV6-1 and J usage is TRBJ2-3, with a possible D match to TRBD1 (6 bases). The V gene's germline CDR1 is MNHNS and CDR2 SASEGT. The CDR3 is 15 amino acids. The V gene lost 9 bases and the J gene lost 2 bases, with 18 bases spanning the gap. CDR3 amino acids: CASSEGEYNTDTQYF. The CDR3 DNA follows: TGTGCCAGTAGCGAGGGGGAGTATAACACAGATACGCAGTATTTT.

Remarks on this clonotype: As the CDR3 is not closed by the conserved phenylalanine or tryptophan, this likely results from a read error. The gene calls are TRBV11-3 and TRBJ2-1; 7 nucleotides align to TRBD1. Germline lookup yields CDR1 SGHNT and CDR2 YENEEA. The CDR3 length is 15 residues. CDR3 amino acids: CVSSLEGGRGDEQFY. The CDR3 DNA sequence: TGTGTCAGCAGCTTAGAAGGGGGCCGTGGCGATGAGCAGTTCTAC.

This clonotype was picked up many times. CDR3 sequence (DNA): TGTGCCAGCAGCTTAGGGTTGGCTAGCGTGAACACCGGGGAGCTGTTTTTT. It yields the protein CASSLGLASVNTGELFF. The genes are TRBV11-3 and TRBJ2-2; possible D gene TRBD2, 6 bases. Germline V gene data show CDR1 as SGHNT and CDR2 as YENEEA. Trimming pared 1 base from V and 1 base from J, leaving 13 bases between. The CDR3 has 17 residues. Together with reference TRBV11-3 and TRBJ2-2, the CDR3 gives the full variable domain: EAGVVQSPRYKIIEKKQPVAFWCNPISGHNTLYWYLQNLGQGPELLIRYENEEAVDDSQLPKDRFSAERLKGVDSTLKIQPAELGDSAVYLCASSLGLASVNTGELFFGEGSRLTVL.

This chain connects TRBV20-1 to TRBJ1-1; D is possibly TRBD1 (6 bases). V gave up 5 bases and J gave up 6 bases, with 19 bases separating them. The CDR3 length is 14 residues. The germline V gene encodes CDR1 DFQATT and CDR2 SNEGSKA (reference sequence). The CDR3 loop is CSALLGGRWSEAFF. DNA of the CDR3: TGCAGTGCTCTTCTCGGGGGGCGGTGGTCTGAAGCTTTCTTT.

On this clonotype: An end of the junction differs from the germline gene, which may be a read error. The gene calls are TRBV11-2 and TRBJ2-7, with a possible D match to TRBD2 (7 bases). Per the germline V gene, CDR1 is SGHAT and CDR2 is FQNNGV. This CDR3 spans 12 amino acids. Written as DNA, the CDR3 is TGTGCCAGCAGCGCCTGGGGGGGCGAGCAGTACTTT. It codes for CASSAWGGEQYF.